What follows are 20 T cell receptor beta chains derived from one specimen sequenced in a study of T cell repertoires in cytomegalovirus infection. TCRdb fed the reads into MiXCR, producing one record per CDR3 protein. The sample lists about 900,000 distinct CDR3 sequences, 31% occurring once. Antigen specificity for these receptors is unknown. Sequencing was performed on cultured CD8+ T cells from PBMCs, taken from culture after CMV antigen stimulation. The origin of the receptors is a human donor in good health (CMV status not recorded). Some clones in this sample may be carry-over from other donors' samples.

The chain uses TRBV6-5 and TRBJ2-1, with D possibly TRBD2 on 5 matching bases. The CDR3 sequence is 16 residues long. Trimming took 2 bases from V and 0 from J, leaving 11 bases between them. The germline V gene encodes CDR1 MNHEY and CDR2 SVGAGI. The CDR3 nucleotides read TGTGCCAGCAGTTACGAGCGGTCCAGCTCCTACAATGAGCAGTTCTTC. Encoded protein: CASSYERSSSYNEQFF.

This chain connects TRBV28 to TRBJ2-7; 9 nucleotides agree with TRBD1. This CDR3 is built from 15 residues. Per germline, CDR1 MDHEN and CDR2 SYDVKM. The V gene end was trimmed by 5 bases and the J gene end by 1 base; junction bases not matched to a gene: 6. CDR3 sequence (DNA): TGTGCCAGCAGTACGGACAGGGGTGAATCCTACGAGCAGTACGTC. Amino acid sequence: CASSTDRGESYEQYV.

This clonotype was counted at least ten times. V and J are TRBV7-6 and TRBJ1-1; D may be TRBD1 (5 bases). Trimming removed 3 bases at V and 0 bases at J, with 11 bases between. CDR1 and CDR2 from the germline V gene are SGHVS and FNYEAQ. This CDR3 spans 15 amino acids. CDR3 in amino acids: CASSLETDMNTEAFF. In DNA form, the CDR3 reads TGTGCCAGCAGCTTGGAGACAGATATGAACACTGAAGCTTTCTTT.

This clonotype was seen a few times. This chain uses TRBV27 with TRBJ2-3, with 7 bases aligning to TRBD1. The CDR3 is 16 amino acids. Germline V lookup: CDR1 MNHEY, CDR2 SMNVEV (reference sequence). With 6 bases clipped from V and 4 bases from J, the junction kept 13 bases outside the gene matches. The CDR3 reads CASRFLDDRVPDTQYF. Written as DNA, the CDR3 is TGTGCCAGCAGATTTCTGGACGACAGGGTGCCAGATACGCAGTATTTT.

The CDR3 region is CASSFFHLGFGYTF. The CDR3, as DNA: TGTGCCAGCAGTTTTTTCCACCTGGGGTTTGGCTACACCTTC. The V call is TRBV12-3 or TRBV12-4, the J call TRBJ1-2, with D uncertain. This CDR3 is 14 amino acids long. Trimming took 3 bases from V and 7 from J, leaving 15 bases between them.

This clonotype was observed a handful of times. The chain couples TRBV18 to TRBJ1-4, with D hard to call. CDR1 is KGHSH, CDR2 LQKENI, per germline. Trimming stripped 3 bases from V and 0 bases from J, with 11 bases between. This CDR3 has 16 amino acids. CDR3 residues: CASSPHVEATNEKLFF. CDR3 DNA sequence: TGTGCCAGCTCACCCCACGTGGAGGCAACTAATGAAAAACTGTTTTTT. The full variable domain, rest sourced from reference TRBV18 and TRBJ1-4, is NAGVMQNPRHLVRRRGQEARLRCSPMKGHSHVYWYRQLPEEGLKFMVYLQKENIIDESGMPKERFSAEFPKEGPSILRIQQVVRGDSAAYFCASSPHVEATNEKLFFGSGTQLSVL.

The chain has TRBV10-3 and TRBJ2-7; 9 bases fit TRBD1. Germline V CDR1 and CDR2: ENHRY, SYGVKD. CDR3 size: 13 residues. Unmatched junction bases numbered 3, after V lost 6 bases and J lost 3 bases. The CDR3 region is CAIRGDRDYEQYV. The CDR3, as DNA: TGTGCCATCAGGGGGGACAGGGACTACGAGCAGTACGTC.

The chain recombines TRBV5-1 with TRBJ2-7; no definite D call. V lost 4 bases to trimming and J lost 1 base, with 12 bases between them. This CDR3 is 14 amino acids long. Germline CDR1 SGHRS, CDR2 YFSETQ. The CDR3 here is CASSPPPDSYEQYV. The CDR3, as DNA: TGCGCCAGCAGCCCTCCCCCTGATTCCTACGAGCAGTACGTC.

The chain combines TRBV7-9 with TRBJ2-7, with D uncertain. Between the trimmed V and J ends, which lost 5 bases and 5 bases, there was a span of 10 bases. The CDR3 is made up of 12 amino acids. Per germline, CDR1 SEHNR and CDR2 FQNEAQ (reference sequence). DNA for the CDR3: TGTGCCAGCAGCCCGAGCCGGAACGAGCAGTACTTC. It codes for CASSPSRNEQYF.

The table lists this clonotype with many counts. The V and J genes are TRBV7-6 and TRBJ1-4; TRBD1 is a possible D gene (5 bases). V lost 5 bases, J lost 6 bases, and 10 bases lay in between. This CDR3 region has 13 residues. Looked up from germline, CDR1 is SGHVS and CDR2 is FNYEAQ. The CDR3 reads CASSPRGHEKLFF. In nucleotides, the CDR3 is TGTGCCAGCAGCCCCCGGGGCCATGAAAAACTGTTTTTT.

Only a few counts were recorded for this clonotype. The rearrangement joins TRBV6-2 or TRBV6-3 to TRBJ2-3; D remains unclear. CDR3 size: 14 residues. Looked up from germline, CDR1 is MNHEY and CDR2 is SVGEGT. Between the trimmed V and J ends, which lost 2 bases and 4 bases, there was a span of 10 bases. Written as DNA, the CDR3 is TGTGCCAGCAGTTACGGCGCAAGTCCAGATACGCAGTATTTT. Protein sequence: CASSYGASPDTQYF.

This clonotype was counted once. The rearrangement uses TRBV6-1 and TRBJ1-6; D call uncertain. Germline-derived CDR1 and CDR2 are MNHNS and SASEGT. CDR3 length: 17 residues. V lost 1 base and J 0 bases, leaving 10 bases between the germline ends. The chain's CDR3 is CASSEGTWSSYNSPLHF. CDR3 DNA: TGTGCCAGCAGTGAAGGCACTTGGAGCTCCTATAATTCACCCCTCCACTTT.

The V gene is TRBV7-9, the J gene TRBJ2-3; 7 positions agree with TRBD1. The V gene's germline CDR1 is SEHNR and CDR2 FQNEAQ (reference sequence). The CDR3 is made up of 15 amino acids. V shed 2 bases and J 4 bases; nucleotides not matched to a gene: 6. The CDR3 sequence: CASSLSSTGPDTQYF. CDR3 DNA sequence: TGTGCCAGCAGCTTATCCTCGACAGGGCCAGATACGCAGTATTTT.

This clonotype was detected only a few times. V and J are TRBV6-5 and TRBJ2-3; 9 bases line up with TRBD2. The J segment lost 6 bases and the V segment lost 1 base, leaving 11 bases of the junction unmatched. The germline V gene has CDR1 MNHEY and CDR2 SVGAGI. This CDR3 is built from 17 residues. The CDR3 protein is CASSYLGTSGLVDTQYF. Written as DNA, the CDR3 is TGTGCCAGCAGTTACTTGGGTACTAGCGGGTTAGTCGATACGCAGTATTTT.

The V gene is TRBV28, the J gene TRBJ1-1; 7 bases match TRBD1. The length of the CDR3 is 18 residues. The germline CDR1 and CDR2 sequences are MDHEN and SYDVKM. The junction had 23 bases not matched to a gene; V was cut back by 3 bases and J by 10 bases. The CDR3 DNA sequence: TGTGCCAGCAGTTTCAGGGGGTATGGGGGAAAGGGGGCTCTAGGAGCTTTCTTT. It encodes CASSFRGYGGKGALGAFF.

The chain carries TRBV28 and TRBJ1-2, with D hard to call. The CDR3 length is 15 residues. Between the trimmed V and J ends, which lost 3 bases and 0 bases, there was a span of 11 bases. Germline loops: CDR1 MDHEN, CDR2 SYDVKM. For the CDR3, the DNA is TGTGCCAGCAGTTTCCGCGCCCCGGCTAACTATGGCTACACCTTC. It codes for CASSFRAPANYGYTF.

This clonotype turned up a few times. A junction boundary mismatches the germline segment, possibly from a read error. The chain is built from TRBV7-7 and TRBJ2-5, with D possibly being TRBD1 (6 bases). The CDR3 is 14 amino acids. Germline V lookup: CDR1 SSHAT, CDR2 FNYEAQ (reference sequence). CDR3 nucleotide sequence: TGTGCTAGCAGCTCGCAGGGGCCCCAAGAGACCCAGTACTTC. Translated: CASSSQGPQETQYF.

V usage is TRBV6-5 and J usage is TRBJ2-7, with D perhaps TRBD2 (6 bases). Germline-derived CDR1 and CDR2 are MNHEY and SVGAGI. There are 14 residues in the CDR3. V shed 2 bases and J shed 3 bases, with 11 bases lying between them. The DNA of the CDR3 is TGTGCCAGCAGTTACCGGCCGGGGGACTACGAGCAGTACGTC. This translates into CASSYRPGDYEQYV.

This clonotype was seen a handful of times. CDR3: CASSLSVTTVETQYF. The CDR3 DNA reads TGTGCCAGCAGCTTAAGTGTGACAACGGTCGAGACCCAGTACTTC. This chain uses TRBV7-9 with TRBJ2-5; no clear D. The CDR3 is 15 amino acids. Trimming shortened V by 2 bases and J by 5 bases, and 15 bases separated the two germline ends. In germline, CDR1 is SEHNR, CDR2 FQNEAQ (reference sequence).

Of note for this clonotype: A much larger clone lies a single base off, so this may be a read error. The chain's CDR3 is CASSPCPGSPLHF. In DNA, the CDR3 is TGTGCCAGCAGCCCCTGCCCCGGTTCACCCCTCCACTTT. This chain joins TRBV7-6 and TRBJ1-6; D is unclear. The CDR3 covers 13 residues. V lost 5 bases and J lost 9, with 11 bases in between. Germline CDR1 is SGHVS and CDR2 is FNYEAQ.